This T cell receptor (beta chain) is from a study of CD4 T cells in relation to SARS-CoV-2 and coronaviruses. On the study more broadly: Of the patients, under 10 were male, a few female, two Hispanic. Points from the study as a whole: Crossreactivity was assessed only for spike protein, not other viral proteins. No donor gave both pre-pandemic and post-infection samples. In around 60% of donors, memory CD4+ clonotypes crossrecognized SARS-CoV-2 and at least one common cold coronavirus spike.

The CDR3 sequence is 12 residues long. J gave up 3 bases and V 11 bases, and 6 bases lay outside the gene matches. Germline V gene data show CDR1 as SEHNR and CDR2 as FQNEAQ (reference sequence). Assay: immunoSEQ multiplex PCR; the TCRdb copy retains only in-frame clones and omits some. This sample has tens of thousands of clones, with 92% found just once. This clone was detected only a few times. What it binds is unknown. The specimen sequenced was naive CD4+ T cells from PBMCs. The sample's subset: naive CD4+ T cells isolated by negative enrichment. The chain combines TRBV7-9 with TRBJ1-2; 7 nucleotides align to TRBD1. The origin of this receptor is an adult with COVID-19. The CDR3 coding sequence is TGTGCCGGCGGCAGGGGGGACTATGGCTACACCTTC. It codes for CAGGRGDYGYTF.